A single sample gave rise to the 24 T cell receptor beta chains below, sequenced in a study of T cell repertoires in cytomegalovirus infection. TCRdb processed the reads anew with MiXCR; each CDR3 protein has one entry. The data hold 200,000 to 250,000 distinct CDR3 sequences, with 38% observed a single time. Antigen specificity for these receptors is unknown. The sequenced sample was CD8+ T cells from cultured PBMCs, obtained from culture after CMV antigen stimulation. These receptors all come from a human donor in good health (CMV status not recorded). Some clones in this sample may be carry-over from other donors' samples.

The chain couples TRBV12-3 or TRBV12-4 to TRBJ2-1; TRBD2 is a possible D gene (7 bases). The CDR3 has 16 amino acids. With 4 bases removed from V and 2 bases from J, the gap between germline ends came to 15 bases. CDR3 in DNA: TGTGCCAGCAGTTCCGTGGGAGGGGGGGCCTACAATGAGCAGTTCTTC. Translation: CASSSVGGGAYNEQFF.

The gene calls are TRBV20-1 and TRBJ1-2; 9 bases are shared with TRBD1. The CDR3 consists of 15 residues. The trim removed 3 bases at V and 0 bases at J, leaving 5 bases unmatched. The V gene's germline CDR1 is DFQATT and CDR2 SNEGSKA (reference sequence). This chain's CDR3 is CSASAGTGPNYGYTF. The CDR3 coding sequence is TGCAGTGCTAGTGCCGGGACAGGGCCTAACTATGGCTACACCTTC.

The chain combines TRBV2 with TRBJ1-2; 9 bases agree with TRBD1. With 8 bases clipped from V and 7 bases from J, the junction kept 2 bases outside the gene matches. The CDR3 covers 11 residues. Germline lookup yields CDR1 SNHLY and CDR2 FYNNEI. In DNA, the CDR3 is TGTGCCAGCCGGACAGGGGCTGGCTACACCTTC. Translated, it gives CASRTGAGYTF.

The CDR3 here is CGNPGLPRQPQHF. The CDR3, as DNA: TGTGGTAACCCGGGACTCCCTCGTCAGCCCCAGCATTTT. The rearrangement uses TRBV19 and TRBJ1-5; D is perhaps TRBD1 (5 bases). In germline, CDR1 is LNHDA, CDR2 SQIVND (reference sequence). The CDR3 is made up of 13 amino acids.

The CDR3 here is CASSPLGGGEKLFF. Here the CDR3 DNA reads TGTGCCAGCAGCCCATTGGGGGGAGGAGAAAAACTGTTTTTT. The chain uses TRBV28 and TRBJ1-4, with D possibly TRBD1 on 5 matching bases. Trimming shortened V by 6 bases and J by 8 bases, and 16 bases separated the two germline ends. Germline lookup yields CDR1 MDHEN and CDR2 SYDVKM. The CDR3 runs 14 residues.

The rearrangement joins TRBV7-6 to TRBJ2-1, with 10 positions matching TRBD2. After removal of 1 base from V and 1 base from J, the junction contained 13 bases not matched to a gene. Germline V gene data show CDR1 as SGHVS and CDR2 as FNYEAQ. The CDR3 is 20 residues long. The CDR3, as DNA: TGTGCCAGCAGCTTAGTTTCCGGTCCTAGCGGGAGAAAATCCTACAATGAGCAGTTCTTC. It translates to CASSLVSGPSGRKSYNEQFF.

This clonotype came up a few times. The chain carries TRBV7-3 and TRBJ2-3, with D possibly being TRBD1 (5 bases). The germline gives CDR1 SGHTA, CDR2 FQGTGA. V gave up 3 bases and J gave up 1 base, with 5 bases separating them. This CDR3 spans 13 amino acids. The CDR3 nucleotides are TGTGCCAGCAGCTTGACAGGCACAGATACGCAGTATTTT. It codes for CASSLTGTDTQYF.

The V call is TRBV7-7, the J call TRBJ2-1, with 12 positions matching TRBD2. Germline loops: CDR1 SSHAT, CDR2 FNYEAQ (reference sequence). The CDR3 length is 15 residues. J gave up 4 bases and V 5 bases, and 3 bases lay outside the gene matches. The CDR3 loop is CASSETSGGYNEQFF. The CDR3 region has the DNA TGTGCCAGCAGCGAAACTAGCGGGGGGTACAATGAGCAGTTCTTC.

The chain joins TRBV12-3 or TRBV12-4 to TRBJ1-6; D might be TRBD1 (5 bases). The CDR3 is 14 amino acids. Trimming pared 9 bases from V and 4 bases from J, leaving 13 bases between. The CDR3, as DNA: TGTGCCAGTTCTAGGGACGGTTATAATTCACCCCTCCACTTT. It codes for CASSRDGYNSPLHF.

This clonotype was detected a few times. The V gene is TRBV12-3 or TRBV12-4, the J gene TRBJ2-1; TRBD2 matches 10 bases. This CDR3 is built from 15 residues. V shed 5 bases, J shed 12 bases, and the junction held 13 bases outside the gene matches. The CDR3 nucleotides are TGTGCCAGCAGTCTTACGGGACTAGCGTCGAAGGGGCAGTTCTTC. It encodes CASSLTGLASKGQFF.

The chain employs TRBV7-9 and TRBJ1-5; no definite D call. V lost 5 bases and J 2 bases, leaving 4 bases between the germline ends. CDR3 size: 12 residues. Germline V gene sequence: CDR1 SEHNR, CDR2 FQNEAQ (reference sequence). This CDR3 reads CASSLCNQPQHF. The CDR3, as DNA: TGTGCCAGCAGCCTATGCAATCAGCCCCAGCATTTT.

The sample holds a few counts of this clonotype. The gene calls are TRBV12-3 or TRBV12-4 and TRBJ1-2, with 11 nucleotides matching TRBD1. Trimming removed 4 bases from V and 6 bases from J; junction bases left unmatched: 4. CDR3 length: 14 residues. This chain's CDR3 is CASSSDRGRDGYTF. The CDR3 nucleotides read TGTGCCAGCAGTTCGGACAGGGGGCGGGATGGCTACACCTTC.

V gene TRBV5-6 combines with J gene TRBJ2-7, with 10 bases aligning to TRBD1. The V segment lost 2 bases and the J segment 4 bases; nucleotides outside the gene matches: 3. The length of the CDR3 is 14 residues. Germline CDR1 SGHDT, CDR2 YYEEEE. DNA of the CDR3: TGTGCCAGCAGCTTCGTGGACAGGGGGTACGAGCAGTACTTC. Residues: CASSFVDRGYEQYF.

The gene calls are TRBV7-3 and TRBJ1-1, with D perhaps TRBD1 (6 bases). Germline V CDR1 and CDR2: SGHTA, FQGTGA. V was trimmed by 1 base and J by 2 bases, leaving 11 bases between them. The CDR3 totals 15 residues. CDR3 DNA: TGTGCCAGCAGCTTAATGGGGGGCCCCAACACTGAAGCTTTCTTT. Protein product: CASSLMGGPNTEAFF.

This clonotype turned up a few times. V gene TRBV11-2 combines with J gene TRBJ2-5; D is undetermined. Germline V gives CDR1 SGHAT, CDR2 FQNNGV. V gave up 2 bases and J gave up 1 base, with 14 bases separating them. The length of the CDR3 is 16 residues. CDR3 DNA: TGTGCCAGCAGCTTAAGGCCTCTCAGCCCCCAAGAGACCCAGTACTTC. It encodes CASSLRPLSPQETQYF.

The rearrangement joins TRBV10-2 to TRBJ2-1; tentatively, D is TRBD2 (5 bases). Trimming removed 5 bases at V and 6 bases at J, with 8 bases between. Germline CDR1 is WSHSY and CDR2 is SAAADI. This CDR3 has 12 residues. The CDR3 is CASSKGSNEQFF. In DNA, the CDR3 is TGCGCCAGCAGTAAAGGGAGCAATGAGCAGTTCTTC.

This chain connects TRBV3-1 to TRBJ2-7; 7 nucleotides agree with TRBD2. V lost 5 bases and J lost 6; bases outside the gene matches: 16. Germline CDR1 reads LGHDT; CDR2 reads YNNKEL (reference sequence). The CDR3 is 16 amino acids. The CDR3 region has the DNA TGTGCCAGCAGCACCCAATTGGGCGGGACTACCCTCGAGCAGTACTTC. As protein: CASSTQLGGTTLEQYF.

V usage is TRBV12-3 or TRBV12-4 and J usage is TRBJ1-1; D gene unclear. V was cut by 4 bases and J by 4 bases, with 16 bases left in between. The CDR3 totals 15 residues. This CDR3 reads CASSSLQRGGTEAFF. CDR3 sequence (DNA): TGTGCCAGCAGTTCGCTACAGCGGGGAGGCACTGAAGCTTTCTTT.

In this sample, this clonotype turned up a few times. CDR3 in amino acids: CASSAGPGLAANTGELFF. CDR3 coding DNA: TGTGCCAGCTCCGCGGGCCCGGGACTAGCGGCGAACACCGGGGAGCTGTTTTTT. The chain combines TRBV7-3 with TRBJ2-2; 11 bases agree with TRBD2. The CDR3 has 18 residues. CDR1 and CDR2 (germline): SGHTA, FQGTGA. V lost 8 bases, J lost 0 bases, and 11 bases stayed unmatched.

This chain links TRBV7-9 with TRBJ1-6, with D unclear. V shed 2 bases and J shed 7 bases, with 15 bases lying between them. Looked up from germline, CDR1 is SEHNR and CDR2 is FQNEAQ (reference sequence). This CDR3 is 16 amino acids long. CDR3 residues: CASSLLEVSFNSPLHF. In DNA form, the CDR3 reads TGTGCCAGCAGCTTATTAGAGGTTTCGTTCAATTCACCCCTCCACTTT.

The rearrangement links TRBV11-2 to TRBJ2-1, with a possible D match to TRBD2 (6 bases). Trimming pared 6 bases from V and 8 bases from J, leaving 23 bases between. CDR1 SGHAT and CDR2 FQNNGV come from the germline V gene. CDR3 size: 16 residues. CDR3 nucleotide sequence: TGTGCCAGCAGACCCCCGGAGGGTAGCGACCTCCATGAGCAGTTCTTC. It translates to CASRPPEGSDLHEQFF.

This clonotype was counted between two and nine times. The chain links TRBV7-9 to TRBJ2-7; D might be TRBD1 (6 bases). Germline CDR1 and CDR2: SEHNR and FQNEAQ (reference sequence). V dropped 1 base and J dropped 4 bases, with 11 bases sitting between them. This CDR3 is 14 amino acids long. DNA for the CDR3: TGTGCCAGCAGCTTAGTAGGAGACAGGTACGAGCAGTACTTC. This codes for CASSLVGDRYEQYF.

There are a few counts of this clonotype. This rearrangement joins TRBV7-2 to TRBJ1-4, with D possibly being TRBD1 (5 bases). Germline CDR1 reads SGHTA; CDR2 reads FQGNSA. This CDR3 spans 14 amino acids. V lost 2 bases and J lost 8, with 12 bases in between. The DNA of the CDR3 is TGTGCCAGCAGCTTAAGTCAGGGCCACGAAAAACTGTTTTTT. Protein product: CASSLSQGHEKLFF.

The sample holds a few counts of this clonotype. The chain has TRBV27 and TRBJ2-7, with 8 bases fitting TRBD1. V gave up 6 bases and J gave up 3 bases; unmatched junction bases: 10. The CDR3 spans 15 residues. CDR1 is MNHEY and CDR2 is SMNVEV in the germline V gene (reference sequence). The CDR3 protein is CASSPQGAVDYEQYF. The CDR3, as DNA: TGTGCCAGCAGCCCCCAGGGGGCGGTGGACTACGAGCAGTACTTC.